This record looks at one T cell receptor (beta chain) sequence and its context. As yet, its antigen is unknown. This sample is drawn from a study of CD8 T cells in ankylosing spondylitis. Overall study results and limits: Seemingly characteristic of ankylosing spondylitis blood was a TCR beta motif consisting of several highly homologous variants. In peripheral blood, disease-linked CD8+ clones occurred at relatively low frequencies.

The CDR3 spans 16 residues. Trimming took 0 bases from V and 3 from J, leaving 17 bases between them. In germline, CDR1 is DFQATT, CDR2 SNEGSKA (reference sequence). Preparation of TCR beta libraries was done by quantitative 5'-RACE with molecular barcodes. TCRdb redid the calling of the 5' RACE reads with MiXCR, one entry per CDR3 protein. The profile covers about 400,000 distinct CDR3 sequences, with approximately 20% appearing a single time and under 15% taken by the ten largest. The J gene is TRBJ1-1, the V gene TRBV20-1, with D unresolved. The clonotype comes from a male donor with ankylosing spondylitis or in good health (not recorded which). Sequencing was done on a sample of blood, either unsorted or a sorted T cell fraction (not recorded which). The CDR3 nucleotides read TGCAGTGCTAGAGAATGGGCACAAGTAGCCTACACTGAAGCTTTCTTT. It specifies CSAREWAQVAYTEAFF.